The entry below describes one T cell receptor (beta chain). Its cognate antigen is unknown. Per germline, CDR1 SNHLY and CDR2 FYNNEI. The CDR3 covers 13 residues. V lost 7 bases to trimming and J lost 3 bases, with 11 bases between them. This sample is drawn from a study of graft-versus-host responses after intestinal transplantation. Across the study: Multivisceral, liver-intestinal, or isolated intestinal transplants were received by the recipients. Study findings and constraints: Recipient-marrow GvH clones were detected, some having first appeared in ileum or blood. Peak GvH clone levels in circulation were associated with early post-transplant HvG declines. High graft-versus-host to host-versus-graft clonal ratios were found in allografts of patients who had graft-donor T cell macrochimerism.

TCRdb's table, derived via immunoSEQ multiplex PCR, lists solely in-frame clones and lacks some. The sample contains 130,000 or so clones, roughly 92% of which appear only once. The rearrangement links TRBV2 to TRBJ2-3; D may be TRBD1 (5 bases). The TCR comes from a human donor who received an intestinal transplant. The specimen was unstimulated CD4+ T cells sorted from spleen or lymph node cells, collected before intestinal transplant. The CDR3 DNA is TGTGCCAGCAATAAGGGGCAGACAGATACGCAGTATTTT. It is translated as CASNKGQTDTQYF.